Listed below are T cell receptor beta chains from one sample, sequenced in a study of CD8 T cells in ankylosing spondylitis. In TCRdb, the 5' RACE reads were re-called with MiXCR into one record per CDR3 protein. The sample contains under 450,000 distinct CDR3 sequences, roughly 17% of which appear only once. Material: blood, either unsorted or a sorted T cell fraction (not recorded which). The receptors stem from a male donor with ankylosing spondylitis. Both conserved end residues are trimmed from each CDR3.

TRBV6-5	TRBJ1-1	ASSYGAGRVTEAF
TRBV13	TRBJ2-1	ASSLWTSGGVGSYNEQF
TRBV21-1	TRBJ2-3	ASSKAGQREATDTQY
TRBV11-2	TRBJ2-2	ASSPTQLGVMNTGELF
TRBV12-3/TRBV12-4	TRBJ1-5	ASTPGSLNQPQH
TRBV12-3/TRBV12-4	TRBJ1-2	ASSFTGTDRVWGGYT
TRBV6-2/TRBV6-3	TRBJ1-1	ASSQGSYTEAF
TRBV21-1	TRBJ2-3	ASSPTPNTQY
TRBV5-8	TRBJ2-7	ASSLEDSYYEQY
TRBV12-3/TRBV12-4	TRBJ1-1	ASTRTGWTEAF
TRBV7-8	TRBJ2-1	ASSPWSGTYNEQF
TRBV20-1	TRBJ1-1	SAGGQGAQNTEAF
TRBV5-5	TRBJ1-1	ASSLTGKVGITEAF
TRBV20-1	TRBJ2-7	SVPYPKSYGEQY
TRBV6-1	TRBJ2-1	ASSRGLANDEQF
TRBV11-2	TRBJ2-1	ASSRRLAGYNEQF
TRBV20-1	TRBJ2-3	SAREIGSTDTQY